This TCR beta chain was profiled in a study of blood T cell repertoires in COVID-19. The wider study: COVID-19 samples collected from the United States, Italy and Spain covered acute and convalescent phases.

This table comes from immunoSEQ multiplex PCR, and its TCRdb copy is limited to in-frame clones, with some not included. The repertoire holds roughly 40,000 clones, with about nine tenths as singletons. The J segment lost 0 bases and the V segment lost 4 bases, leaving 3 bases of the junction unmatched. The CDR3 runs 14 residues. Germline V gives CDR1 SGHRS, CDR2 YFSETQ. The receptor comes from a human donor in a cohort sampled during active COVID-19. J is TRBJ2-7 and V is TRBV5-1, with 8 bases matching TRBD1. The sample was peripheral blood. In DNA form, the CDR3 reads TGCGCCAGCAGCCTAGGACAGGGCTCCTACGAGCAGTACTTC. It codes for CASSLGQGSYEQYF. Drawing the rest from reference TRBV5-1 and TRBJ2-7, the complete variable domain is KAGVTQTPRYLIKTRGQQVTLSCSPISGHRSVSWYQQTPGQGLQFLFEYFSETQRNKGNFPGRFSGRQFSNSRSEMNVSTLELGDSALYLCASSLGQGSYEQYFGPGTRLTVT.